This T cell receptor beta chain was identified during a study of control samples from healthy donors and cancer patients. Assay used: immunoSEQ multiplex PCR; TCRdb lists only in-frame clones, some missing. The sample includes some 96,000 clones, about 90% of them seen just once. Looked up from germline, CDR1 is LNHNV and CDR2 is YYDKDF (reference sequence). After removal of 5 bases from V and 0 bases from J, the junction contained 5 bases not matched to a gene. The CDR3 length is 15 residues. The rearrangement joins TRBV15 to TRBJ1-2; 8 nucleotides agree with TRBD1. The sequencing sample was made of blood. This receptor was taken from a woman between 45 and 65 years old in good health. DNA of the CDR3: TGTGCCACCAGCCGTAAGACAGGGGCTAACTATGGCTACACCTTC. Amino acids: CATSRKTGANYGYTF.